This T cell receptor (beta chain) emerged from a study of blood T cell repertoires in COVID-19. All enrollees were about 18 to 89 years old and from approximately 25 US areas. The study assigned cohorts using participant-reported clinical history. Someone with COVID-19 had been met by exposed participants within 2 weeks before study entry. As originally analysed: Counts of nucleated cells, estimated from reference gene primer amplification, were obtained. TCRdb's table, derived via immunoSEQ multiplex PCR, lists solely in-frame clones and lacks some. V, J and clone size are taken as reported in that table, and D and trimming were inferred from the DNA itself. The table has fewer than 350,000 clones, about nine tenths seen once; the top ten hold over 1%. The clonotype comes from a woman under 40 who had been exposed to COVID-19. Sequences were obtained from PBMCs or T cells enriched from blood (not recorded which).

Here the CDR3 DNA reads TGTGCCAGCAGTTTATCGGGGACAGGGAGAACCCTCCACTTT. Protein: CASSLSGTGRTLHF. This chain joins TRBV27 and TRBJ1-6, with 9 bases fitting TRBD1. V lost 0 bases and J lost 14; bases outside the gene matches: 5. The CDR3 totals 14 residues. CDR1 and CDR2 (germline): MNHEY, SMNVEV (reference sequence).